This T cell receptor (beta chain) was identified during a study of vaccination effects on CD4 cells after COVID-19. Remarks on this clone: Its target is unknown.

TCRdb's table, derived via immunoSEQ multiplex PCR, lists solely in-frame clones and lacks some. The data contain 74,000 or so clones, 80% of them singletons. Notes on the study in general: Few convalescent patients and no early post-infection timepoints were included in the study.

CDR3 length: 13 residues. In germline, CDR1 is MNHEY, CDR2 SVGAGI. The V gene lost 6 bases and the J gene lost 8 bases, with 16 bases spanning the gap. Peptide-pool stimulation followed by sequencing identified expanded antigen-specific CD4+ clonotypes in the ViraFEST assay. Culture lasted about ten days before CD4+ T cell isolation. Vaccine recipients lacked prior SARS-CoV-2 infection and had negative nucleocapsid antibodies. PBMC were cultured at under 2.5 million per well with roughly 10 IU/ml IL-2 and about 9.2 ug/ml peptides. Both day 3 and day 7 saw half the medium replaced with IL-2 medium. This rearrangement joins TRBV6-5 to TRBJ1-2; D might be TRBD1 (6 bases). The source is a human donor who received a COVID-19 vaccine. The sequencing used CD4+ T cells from PBMCs cultured with SARS-CoV-2 spike peptides, collected before COVID-19 vaccination. CDR3 protein: CASRAGEGGGYTF. The CDR3 coding sequence is TGTGCCAGCAGAGCAGGGGAAGGAGGGGGCTACACCTTC.